These 5 T cell receptor beta chains came from one sample sequenced in a study of spatial heterogeneity in lung cancer. The time point here: sample taken at primary tumor resection. Overall study results and limits: The number of expanded tumor alpha and beta chains correlated with mutation number.

These TCRs' antigens remain unknown. TCRdb passed the 5' RACE reads through MiXCR, listing each CDR3 protein once. The table lists 16,000 or so distinct CDR3 sequences, 6% to 7.5% of them singletons. The sample was lung tumor tissue, taken at surgery. These receptors were collected from a female donor with early-stage non-small cell lung cancer.

This clonotype has ten or more counts. This beta chain appears as a stray read in a library generated for alpha chains; its size is not informative. The CDR3 sequence is CASSQGTGGIDNSPLHF. The CDR3 DNA sequence: TGTGCCAGCAGCCAAGGAACAGGGGGCATCGATAATTCACCCCTCCACTTT. The chain has TRBV14 and TRBJ1-6; 9 positions match TRBD1. The CDR3 has 17 residues. The ends lost 1 base at V and 5 bases at J; junction bases unmatched: 6. Germline-derived CDR1 and CDR2 are SGHDN and FVKESK.

A remark on this clonotype: This beta chain turned up in a library designed for alpha chains; as an off-target read, its abundance says little. V and J are TRBV18 and TRBJ2-7, with D perhaps being TRBD1 or TRBD2 (6 bases each). The CDR3 sequence is 16 residues long. Deletions cut 0 bases from V and 8 bases from J, with 20 bases between. CDR1 and CDR2 from the germline V gene are KGHSH and LQKENI. The CDR3 loop is CASSPPVRQDYVKQYF. CDR3 nucleotide sequence: TGTGCCAGCTCACCACCTGTGAGACAGGACTACGTGAAGCAGTACTTC. The full variable domain, completed using reference TRBV18 and TRBJ2-7, is NAGVMQNPRHLVRRRGQEARLRCSPMKGHSHVYWYRQLPEEGLKFMVYLQKENIIDESGMPKERFSAEFPKEGPSILRIQQVVRGDSAAYFCASSPPVRQDYVKQYFGPGTRLTVT.

In regard to this clonotype: Since a much larger clone is just one base distant, this may be a read error. For a library built for alpha chains, this beta chain is a stray read; little rests on its size. CDR3 sequence: CASSPWTVQETQHF. The CDR3, as DNA: TGTGCCAGCAGCCCCTGGACAGTCCAAGAGACCCAGCACTTC. The chain couples TRBV5-6 to TRBJ2-5; D may be TRBD1 (6 bases). This CDR3 spans 14 amino acids. CDR1 is SGHDT and CDR2 is YYEEEE in the germline V gene.

As regards this clonotype: This beta chain came through as a stray read in a library set up for alpha chains, and its size says little. This chain uses TRBV30 with TRBJ1-1, with TRBD1 matching over 10 bases. The CDR3 runs 14 residues. V shed 1 base, J shed 4 bases, and the junction held 3 bases outside the gene matches. Germline CDR1 GTSNPN, CDR2 SVGIG (reference sequence). Here the CDR3 DNA reads TGTGCCTGGAGTGCGGACAGGGGGGTCACTGAAGCTTTCTTT. Residues: CAWSADRGVTEAFF.

The sample holds many counts of this clonotype. This beta chain appears as a stray read in a library generated for alpha chains; its size is not informative. V usage is TRBV4-3 and J usage is TRBJ1-1; no clear D gene. Germline lookup yields CDR1 LGHNA and CDR2 YSLEER. This CDR3 has 15 amino acids. The V end was cut by 1 base, the J end by 3 bases, with 12 bases between. The CDR3 bases are TGCGCCAGCAGCCAAGGACGGCGATTTTACACTGAAGCTTTCTTT. This encodes CASSQGRRFYTEAFF.